The text below deals with one TCR beta chain. These data belong to a study of blood T cells in healthy people across ages. V shed 1 base and J shed 3 bases, with 16 bases lying between them. Germline lookup yields CDR1 DFQATT and CDR2 SNEGSKA (reference sequence). This CDR3 comprises 15 residues. The authors ran a second PCR of roughly 6 to 12 cycles using a sample-barcoded 5' primer and a J-beta primer mix. TCRdb reprocessed the 5' RACE reads via MiXCR and lists one record per CDR3 protein. The sample holds some 1,800,000 distinct CDR3 sequences, 39% seen once. The origin of this receptor is a human donor in good health. The sequenced sample consisted of blood. The gene calls are TRBV20-1 and TRBJ2-7; either TRBD1 or TRBD2 may fit D (6 bases each). This CDR3 reads CSARVMGGLHYEQYF. As DNA, the CDR3 is TGCAGTGCTAGAGTGATGGGGGGCCTACACTACGAGCAGTACTTC.